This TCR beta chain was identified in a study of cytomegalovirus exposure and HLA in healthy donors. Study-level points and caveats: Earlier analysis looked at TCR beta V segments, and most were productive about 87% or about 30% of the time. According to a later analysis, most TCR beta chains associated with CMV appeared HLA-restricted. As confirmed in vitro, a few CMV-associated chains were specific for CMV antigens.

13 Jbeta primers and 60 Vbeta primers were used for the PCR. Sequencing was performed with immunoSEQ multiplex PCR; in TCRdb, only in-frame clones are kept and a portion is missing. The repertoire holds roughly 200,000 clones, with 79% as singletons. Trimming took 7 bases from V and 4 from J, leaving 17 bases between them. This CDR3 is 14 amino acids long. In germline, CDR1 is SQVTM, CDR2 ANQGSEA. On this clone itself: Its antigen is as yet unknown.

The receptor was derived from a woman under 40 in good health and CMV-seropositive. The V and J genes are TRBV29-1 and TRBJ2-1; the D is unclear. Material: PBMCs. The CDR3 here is CSANNWAEYNEQFF. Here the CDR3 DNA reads TGCAGCGCCAATAACTGGGCCGAATACAATGAGCAGTTCTTC.